This section outlines one T cell receptor beta chain sequence together with its context. One end of the junction is discordant with germline, which a read error may explain. The record originates from a study of regulatory T cells in long-lasting Graves disease. This CDR3 contains 13 residues. Germline values: CDR1 SGHRS, CDR2 YFSETQ. The authors built TCR beta libraries using iRepertoire HTBI primers and Arm-PCR of CDR3 regions. Each CDR3 protein gets one entry after TCRdb re-called the multiplex PCR reads with MiXCR. This sample carries approximately 440,000 distinct CDR3 sequences, roughly a quarter of them seen once, and the ten largest clones take about a quarter. Time point specified: persistent/refractory GD, antithyroid drugs over 5 years with positive TRAb. The TCR library used RNA extracted from PBMCs.

This specimen consisted of peripheral blood mononuclear cells (PBMCs), obtained when the disease was refractory, from a patient treated with antithyroid drugs. The chain uses TRBV5-1 and TRBJ1-6; 7 nucleotides align to TRBD1. The TCR sequence derives from a female donor with Graves disease. The CDR3 coding sequence is TGCGCCAACAGCTCGAACAGGGGACAACCCCTCCACTTT. It encodes CANSSNRGQPLHF.